Below are 5 T cell receptor beta chains sequenced from a single sample in a study of T-cell reconstitution after alpha-beta-depleted transplantation in children. A TCRbeta library incorporating unique molecular identifiers was prepared. TCRdb fed the PCR reads into MiXCR, producing one record per CDR3 protein. The sample has several thousand distinct CDR3 sequences; around 10% are singletons. Sequenced material: PBMCs, mostly from graft donor cells, taken 180 days after TCRalphabeta/CD19-depleted stem cell transplant. Every receptor here comes from a child younger than two who had a stem cell transplant for acute myeloid leukemia, so the T cells may come from the graft donor.

This clonotype was seen repeatedly, ten times or more. The V call is TRBV28, the J call TRBJ2-7, with a tentative D call TRBD2 (5 bases). Trimming shortened V by 4 bases and J by 11 bases, and 15 bases separated the two germline ends. Per the germline V gene, CDR1 is MDHEN and CDR2 is SYDVKM. The CDR3 sequence is 12 residues long. Written as DNA, the CDR3 is TGTGCCAGCAGTTCGGGGTTCACGGAAGAGTACTTC. Amino acid sequence: CASSSGFTEEYF.

This clonotype was detected ten times or more. This CDR3 is CASSSSGNTEAFF. The CDR3 nucleotides read TGTGCCAGCAGCTCCAGCGGGAACACTGAAGCTTTCTTT. The chain has TRBV11-3 and TRBJ1-1, with unresolved D. This CDR3 has 13 amino acids. The germline V gene encodes CDR1 SGHNT and CDR2 YENEEA. V was shortened by 4 bases and J by 1 base, with 7 bases between the two germline ends.

This clonotype was recorded at least ten times. The V and J genes are TRBV4-1 and TRBJ2-7; D unresolved. There are 14 residues in the CDR3. V gave up 5 bases and J gave up 3 bases, with 14 bases separating them. The germline CDR1 and CDR2 sequences are MGHRA and YSYEKL. CDR3: CASSYTSEFYEQYF. As DNA, the CDR3 is TGCGCCAGCAGCTACACGTCCGAGTTCTACGAGCAGTACTTC.

This clonotype was detected many times. V and J are TRBV7-2 and TRBJ1-4; D not certain. The V end lost 5 bases, the J end lost 8 bases, and 12 bases lay between the germline ends. CDR3 size: 13 residues. The V gene's germline CDR1 is SGHTA and CDR2 FQGNSA. As DNA, the CDR3 is TGTGCCAGCAGCGCGGGCCCAGTAGAAAAACTGTTTTTT. Translating gives CASSAGPVEKLFF. The whole variable domain, filled in from reference TRBV7-2 and TRBJ1-4, reads GAGVSQSPSNKVTEKGKDVELRCDPISGHTALYWYRQSLGQGLEFLIYFQGNSAPDKSGLPSDRFSAERTGGSVSTLTIQRTQQEDSAVYLCASSAGPVEKLFFGSGTQLSVL.

This clonotype appeared a single time. Since a much larger clone is just one base distant, this may be a read error. The chain uses TRBV11-3 and TRBJ1-1; D unresolved. Germline V gene sequence: CDR1 SGHNT, CDR2 YENEEA. The CDR3 runs 12 residues. The CDR3 protein is CGSSSQATEAFF. In DNA, the CDR3 is TGTGGCAGCAGCTCACAAGCTACTGAAGCTTTCTTT.